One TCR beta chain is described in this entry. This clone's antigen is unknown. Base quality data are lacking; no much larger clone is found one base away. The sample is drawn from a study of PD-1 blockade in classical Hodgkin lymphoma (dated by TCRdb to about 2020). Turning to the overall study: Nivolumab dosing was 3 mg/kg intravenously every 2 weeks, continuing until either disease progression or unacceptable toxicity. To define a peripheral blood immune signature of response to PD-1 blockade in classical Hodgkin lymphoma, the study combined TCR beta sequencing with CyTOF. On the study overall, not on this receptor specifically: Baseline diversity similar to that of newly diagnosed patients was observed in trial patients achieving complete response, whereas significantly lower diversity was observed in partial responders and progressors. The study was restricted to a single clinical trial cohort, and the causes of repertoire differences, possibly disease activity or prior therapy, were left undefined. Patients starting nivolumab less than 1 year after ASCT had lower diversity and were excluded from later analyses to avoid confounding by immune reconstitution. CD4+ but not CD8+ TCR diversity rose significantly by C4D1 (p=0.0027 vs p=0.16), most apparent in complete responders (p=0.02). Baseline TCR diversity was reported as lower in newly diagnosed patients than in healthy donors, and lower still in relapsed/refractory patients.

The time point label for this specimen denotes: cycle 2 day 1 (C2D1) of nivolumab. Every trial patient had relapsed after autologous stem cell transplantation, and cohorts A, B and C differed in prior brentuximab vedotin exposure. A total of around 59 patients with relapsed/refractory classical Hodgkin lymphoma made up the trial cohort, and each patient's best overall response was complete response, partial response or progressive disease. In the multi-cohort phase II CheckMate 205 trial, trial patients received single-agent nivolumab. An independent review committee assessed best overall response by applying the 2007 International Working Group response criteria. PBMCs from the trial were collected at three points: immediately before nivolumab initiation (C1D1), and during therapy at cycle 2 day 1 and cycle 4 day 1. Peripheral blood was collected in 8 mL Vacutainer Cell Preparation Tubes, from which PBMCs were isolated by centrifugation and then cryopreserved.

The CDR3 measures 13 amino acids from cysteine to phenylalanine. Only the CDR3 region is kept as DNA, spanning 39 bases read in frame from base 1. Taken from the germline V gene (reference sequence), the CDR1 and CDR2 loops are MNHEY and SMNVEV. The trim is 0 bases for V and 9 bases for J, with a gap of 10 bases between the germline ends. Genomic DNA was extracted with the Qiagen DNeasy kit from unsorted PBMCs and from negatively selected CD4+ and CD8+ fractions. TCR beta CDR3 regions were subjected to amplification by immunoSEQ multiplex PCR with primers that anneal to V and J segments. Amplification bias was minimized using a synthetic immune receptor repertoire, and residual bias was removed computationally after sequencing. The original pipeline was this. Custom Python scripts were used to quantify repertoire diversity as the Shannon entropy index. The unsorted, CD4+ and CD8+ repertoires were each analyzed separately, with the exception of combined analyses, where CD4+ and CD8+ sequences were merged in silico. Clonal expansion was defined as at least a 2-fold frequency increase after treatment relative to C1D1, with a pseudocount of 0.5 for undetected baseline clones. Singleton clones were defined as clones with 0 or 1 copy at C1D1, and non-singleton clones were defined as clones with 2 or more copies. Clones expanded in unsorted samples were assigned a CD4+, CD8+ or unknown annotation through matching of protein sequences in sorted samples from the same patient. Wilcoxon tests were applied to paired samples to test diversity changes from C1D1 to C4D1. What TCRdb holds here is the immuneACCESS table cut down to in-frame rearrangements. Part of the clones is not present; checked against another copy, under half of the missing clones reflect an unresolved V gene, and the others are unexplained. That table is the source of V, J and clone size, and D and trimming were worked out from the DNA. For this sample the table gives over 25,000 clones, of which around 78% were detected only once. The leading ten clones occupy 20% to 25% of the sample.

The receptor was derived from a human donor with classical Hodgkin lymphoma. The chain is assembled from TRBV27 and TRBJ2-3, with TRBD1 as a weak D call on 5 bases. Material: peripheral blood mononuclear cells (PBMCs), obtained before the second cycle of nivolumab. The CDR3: CASSLSWQGTQYF. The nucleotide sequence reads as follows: TGTGCCAGCAGTTTATCCTGGCAGGGAACGCAGTATTTT.